The clone carrying this T cell receptor beta chain was seen ten or more times. This entry comes from a study of human T cells and chemical hapten exposure. Study as a whole: Alopecia areata, totalis and universalis patients, mostly female, were included.

The time point is: patch test 2, 6 weeks after DPC sensitization. As to treatment: therapeutic diphenylcyclopropenone sensitization with weekly scalp DPC. The CDR3 is 14 residues long. V dropped 5 bases and J dropped 2 bases, with 13 bases sitting between them. Germline V CDR1 and CDR2: SGHAT, FQNNGV. TCRdb reprocessed the RACE reads via MiXCR and lists one record per CDR3 protein. The sample comprises 100,000 or so distinct CDR3 sequences, around 9.3% of which are singletons, and around 2% rests with the top ten. The sample consisted of whole blood, taken in connection with sensitization to the hapten diphenylcyclopropenone (DPC). This receptor was identified in a woman aged 40 to 50 with alopecia areata. Some clones in this sample may be carry-over from other donors' samples. The chain recombines TRBV11-2 with TRBJ2-7, with D possibly TRBD1 on 6 matching bases. The CDR3 nucleotides read TGTGCCAGCAGCGAGTTAGGGGGACCCTACGAGCAGTACTTC. Translating it yields CASSELGGPYEQYF.